One and the same sample provided the 27 T cell receptor beta chains below, sequenced in a study of prognosis after radiotherapy for stage I lung cancer. The genomic DNA TCR beta CDR3 region underwent two rounds of multiplex PCR. Initially, in first-round PCR, primers specific to each TRBV and TRBJ gene were used. Using its own MiXCR run on the multiplex PCR reads, TCRdb lists one record per CDR3 protein. Here the sample spans around 20,000 distinct CDR3 sequences, roughly 55% being singletons. The starting material was PBMCs, obtained before or after stereotactic body radiation therapy (not recorded which). These receptors all come from a donor over 45 with non-small cell lung cancer.

In its sample, this clonotype was seen once. V is TRBV28 and J is TRBJ1-5; D call uncertain. CDR1 is MDHEN and CDR2 is SYDVKM in the germline V gene. This CDR3 has 12 residues. The ends were cut back, 8 bases at V and 5 bases at J, with 10 bases in the middle. As DNA, the CDR3 is TGTGCCAGCGTCGACCGTGATCAGCCCCAGCATTTT. Translated, it gives CASVDRDQPQHF.

This chain uses TRBV12-3 or TRBV12-4 with TRBJ1-1; unclear D gene. This CDR3 region has 12 residues. The V end was cut by 3 bases, the J end by 11 bases, with 13 bases between. The CDR3 DNA reads as TGTGCCAGCAGTTTTCTATGGACCATGGCTTTCTTT. It codes for CASSFLWTMAFF.

This clonotype was seen once. The chain has TRBV28 and TRBJ2-3; 11 positions match TRBD2. The V and J ends lost 6 bases and 0 bases, in that order; junction bases with no gene match: 8. The CDR3 is 17 residues long. The V gene's germline CDR1 is MDHEN and CDR2 SYDVKM. Here the CDR3 reads CASRIAGGGTSTDTQYF. The CDR3 DNA reads as TGTGCCAGCAGAATAGCGGGAGGGGGGACTAGCACAGATACGCAGTATTTT.

The V call is TRBV12-3 or TRBV12-4, the J call TRBJ2-6; maybe TRBD1 (5 bases). The V and J ends lost 7 bases and 2 bases respectively, with 15 bases between them. The CDR3 length is 16 residues. The CDR3 loop reads CASITTVGPGANVLTF. The CDR3 DNA reads as TGTGCCAGCATTACGACAGTGGGCCCTGGGGCCAACGTCCTGACTTTC.

This clonotype is judged medium-sized. The rearrangement links TRBV30 to TRBJ2-3, with a possible D match to TRBD1 (5 bases). The germline gives CDR1 GTSNPN, CDR2 SVGIG (reference sequence). V lost 0 bases to trimming and J lost 10 bases, with 11 bases between them. The CDR3 runs to 12 residues. The CDR3 loop is CAWSVHQGAQYF. CDR3 nucleotide sequence: TGTGCCTGGAGTGTTCATCAAGGGGCGCAGTATTTT.

By its share, this clonotype is medium-sized (0.01 to 0.1%). The CDR3 DNA is TGTGCCTGGAGTGGGGGACGGCTCCGGGCAGATACGCAGTATTTT. This gives the protein CAWSGGRLRADTQYF. The chain uses TRBV30 and TRBJ2-3, with D perhaps matching TRBD1 or TRBD2 (5 bases each). Germline V gene data show CDR1 as GTSNPN and CDR2 as SVGIG (reference sequence). The CDR3 runs to 15 residues. Trimming removed 1 base at V and 4 bases at J, with 15 bases between.

Worth noting for this clonotype: This is likely an artifact of a read error, given a far larger clone one base away. DNA for the CDR3: TGTGCCAGCAGCTTAGACAGGGCAAAAACTGAAGCTTTCTTT. It codes for CASSLDRAKTEAFF. V and J are TRBV7-9 and TRBJ1-1, with D possibly matching TRBD1 (6 bases). The CDR3 sequence is 14 residues long. CDR1 and CDR2 (germline): SEHNR, FQNEAQ (reference sequence). Trimming left V 1 base short and J 5 bases short, with 11 bases between.

This clonotype was found once. The chain has TRBV12-3 or TRBV12-4 and TRBJ1-2; 11 bases are shared with TRBD1. This CDR3 region has 14 residues. Trimming removed 6 bases from V and 5 bases from J; junction bases left unmatched: 5. In DNA form, the CDR3 reads TGTGCCAGCAGCCGGACAGGGGGCCAATATGGCTACACCTTC. This gives the protein CASSRTGGQYGYTF.

This clonotype is deemed medium-sized. V usage is TRBV6-1 and J usage is TRBJ2-2; perhaps TRBD1 as D (6 bases). The CDR3 sequence is 18 residues long. Trimming removed 6 bases from V and 2 bases from J, with 22 bases in between. Per the germline V gene, CDR1 is MNHNS and CDR2 is SASEGT. CDR3 residues: CASRRQEPTIFNTGELFF. The CDR3 region has the DNA TGTGCCAGCAGACGACAGGAGCCCACTATTTTTAACACCGGGGAGCTGTTTTTT.

Only a few counts were recorded for this clonotype. The chain combines TRBV28 with TRBJ1-2; no firm D call. The germline V gene encodes CDR1 MDHEN and CDR2 SYDVKM. This CDR3 comprises 15 residues. Trimming stripped 5 bases from V and 8 bases from J, with 21 bases between. The DNA of the CDR3 is TGTGCCAGCAGTCTACGGACGGCAAGGGTTGGAGGCTACACCTTC. Translation: CASSLRTARVGGYTF.

Ten or more counts support this clonotype. V is TRBV20-1 and J is TRBJ1-1, with unresolved D. Germline values: CDR1 DFQATT, CDR2 SNEGSKA (reference sequence). This CDR3 has 13 amino acids. The germline V and J ends were trimmed by 6 bases and 5 bases, with 16 bases remaining between them. The CDR3 here is CSALGGRETEAFF. In DNA form, the CDR3 reads TGCAGTGCCCTGGGCGGGCGGGAAACTGAAGCTTTCTTT.

Remarks on this clonotype: This may be a read error, as it is one base from a much larger clone. The chain combines TRBV5-6 with TRBJ2-1; no firm D call. V was clipped by 3 bases and J by 6 bases, with 13 bases between them. Germline V lookup: CDR1 SGHDT, CDR2 YYEEEE. The CDR3 has 14 residues. CDR3 amino acids: CASSYARRTNEQFF. In nucleotides, the CDR3 is TGTGCCAGCAGCTATGCTAGACGGACCAATGAGCAGTTCTTC.

This clonotype was found many times. This rearrangement joins TRBV6-1 to TRBJ1-4; D not resolved. CDR1 and CDR2 (germline): MNHNS, SASEGT. This CDR3 comprises 16 residues. With 1 base removed from V and 0 bases from J, the gap between germline ends came to 9 bases. The CDR3 protein is CASSEVGRPTNEKLFF. The CDR3 bases are TGTGCCAGCAGTGAAGTGGGCAGGCCAACTAATGAAAAACTGTTTTTT.

On this clonotype itself: A far larger clone is a single base away, which makes a read error likely. The V call is TRBV5-1, the J call TRBJ1-2; 9 bases line up with TRBD1. The germline V gene encodes CDR1 SGHRS and CDR2 YFSETQ. This CDR3 has 14 residues. The CDR3 DNA reads TGTGCCAGCAGACTCTCCGGGACAGGGTATGGCTACACCTTC. Residues: CASRLSGTGYGYTF. Complete variable domain (other parts from reference TRBV5-1 and TRBJ1-2): KAGVTQTPRYLIKTRGQQVTLSCSPISGHRSVSWYQQTPGQGLQFLFEYFSETQRNKGNFPGRFSGRQFSNSRSEMNVSTLELGDSALYLCASRLSGTGYGYTFGSGTRLTVV.

There are many counts of this clonotype. CDR3 sequence: CASSPSGKTQYF. Written as DNA, the CDR3 is TGTGCCAGCAGTCCGAGCGGGAAGACCCAGTACTTC. V and J are TRBV28 and TRBJ2-5, with 7 bases matching TRBD2. J was trimmed by 6 bases and V by 5 bases; bases with no gene match: 3. The CDR3 loop spans 12 amino acids. The germline V gene encodes CDR1 MDHEN and CDR2 SYDVKM.

This clonotype was detected ten times or more. The rearrangement joins TRBV20-1 to TRBJ2-7; the match to TRBD1 covers 9 bases. V was pared by 4 bases and J by 4 bases, with 5 bases of the junction left unmatched. This CDR3 has 13 residues. The V gene's germline CDR1 is DFQATT and CDR2 SNEGSKA (reference sequence). The CDR3 DNA reads TGCAGTGCTAACAGGGGGCTCTTTTACGAGCAGTACTTC. Its protein is CSANRGLFYEQYF.

This clonotype showed up many times. The chain combines TRBV5-1 with TRBJ2-5; D perhaps matches TRBD1 (5 bases). CDR1 and CDR2 from the germline V gene are SGHRS and YFSETQ. The CDR3 spans 11 residues. V lost 7 bases and J 4 bases, leaving 8 bases between the germline ends. CDR3 residues: CASQGGETQYF. CDR3 DNA: TGCGCCAGCCAGGGTGGAGAGACCCAGTACTTC. Complete variable domain (other parts from reference TRBV5-1 and TRBJ2-5): KAGVTQTPRYLIKTRGQQVTLSCSPISGHRSVSWYQQTPGQGLQFLFEYFSETQRNKGNFPGRFSGRQFSNSRSEMNVSTLELGDSALYLCASQGGETQYFGPGTRLLVL.

This clonotype was counted a few times. This sequence joins TRBV5-1 and TRBJ2-7, with unresolved D. V lost 0 bases and J lost 2, with 12 bases in between. This CDR3 region has 15 residues. CDR1 is SGHRS and CDR2 is YFSETQ in the germline V gene. DNA of the CDR3: TGCGCCAGCAGCTTGGGCCTCGGAGCAGCCTACGAGCAGTACTTC. It yields the protein CASSLGLGAAYEQYF.

By proportion, this clonotype is medium-sized. V is TRBV19 and J is TRBJ2-7; D is unclear. Per germline, CDR1 LNHDA and CDR2 SQIVND (reference sequence). The CDR3 runs 13 residues. With 5 bases removed from V and 3 bases from J, the gap between germline ends came to 11 bases. CDR3 in DNA: TGTGCCAGTAGTCAGACGGCAAGCTACGAGCAGTACTTC. Its protein product is CASSQTASYEQYF.

The CDR3 region is CASSTGDSGSHEQYF. CDR3 sequence (DNA): TGTGCCAGTAGTACGGGTGATAGCGGGAGCCACGAGCAGTACTTC. The chain links TRBV19 to TRBJ2-7; 9 bases fit TRBD2. The CDR3 covers 15 residues. In germline, CDR1 is LNHDA, CDR2 SQIVND (reference sequence). The V gene end was trimmed by 4 bases and the J gene end by 5 bases; junction bases not matched to a gene: 9.

CDR3 nucleotide sequence: TGTGCCAGCAGTTTCGTGCTATCGTCTAGTAATGGCTACACCTTC. The encoded protein is CASSFVLSSSNGYTF. The chain uses TRBV28 and TRBJ1-2, with no clear D. Germline V gene lookup returns CDR1 MDHEN and CDR2 SYDVKM. The V end was cut by 3 bases, the J end by 6 bases, with 17 bases between. The CDR3 runs 15 residues.

A note on this clonotype: A read error is likely here: a far larger clone is one base away. The rearrangement links TRBV6-4 to TRBJ1-5; a possible D gene is TRBD1 (5 bases). Germline CDR1 is MRHNA and CDR2 is SNTAGT. The CDR3 extends over 13 amino acids. CDR3 DNA sequence: TGTGCCAGCGGGTTGGGGGAGGGTCAGCACCAGCATTTT. As protein: CASGLGEGQHQHF.

This clonotype was counted many times. This sequence joins TRBV9 and TRBJ1-3; D remains unclear. There are 15 residues in the CDR3. Between the trimmed V and J ends, which lost 0 bases and 2 bases, there was a span of 9 bases. Germline V gene data show CDR1 as SGDLS and CDR2 as YYNGEE. The CDR3 sequence is CASSVETNTGNTIYF. The CDR3 DNA is TGTGCCAGCAGCGTAGAGACAAATACTGGAAACACCATATATTTT.

The J gene is TRBJ1-1, the V gene TRBV6-5; 7 nucleotides align to TRBD1. Trimming at V came to 0 bases and at J to 5 bases, leaving 6 bases not matched to a gene. This CDR3 spans 15 amino acids. Germline CDR1 is MNHEY and CDR2 is SVGAGI. The CDR3: CASSYSEGAQTEAFF. In DNA, the CDR3 is TGTGCCAGCAGTTACTCAGAGGGGGCGCAGACTGAAGCTTTCTTT.

The V gene is TRBV6-2 or TRBV6-3, the J gene TRBJ1-6; 8 nucleotides agree with TRBD1. CDR3 length: 15 amino acids. The V segment lost 7 bases and the J segment 4 bases; nucleotides outside the gene matches: 6. Germline V CDR1 and CDR2: MNHEY, SVGEGT. The CDR3 is CASIGQGPYNSPLHF. CDR3 in DNA: TGTGCCAGCATAGGACAGGGTCCTTATAATTCACCCCTCCACTTT.

About this clonotype: The junction departs from germline at one end; a sequencing error may be responsible. The V and J genes are TRBV12-3 or TRBV12-4 and TRBJ2-6; possibly TRBD1 for D (5 bases). CDR3 length: 16 amino acids. CDR3 loop: CASSGGATPGANFLTF. As DNA, the CDR3 is TGTGCCAGCAGTGGCGGTGCAACCCCTGGGGCCAACTTCCTGACTTTC.

This clonotype has ten or more counts. The rearrangement links TRBV20-1 to TRBJ1-1; a weak D match, TRBD1 (5 bases). The germline CDR1 and CDR2 sequences are DFQATT and SNEGSKA (reference sequence). The CDR3 contains 13 residues. V was cut by 5 bases and J by 0 bases, with 10 bases left in between. CDR3 protein: CSARRTLNTEAFF. In nucleotides, the CDR3 is TGCAGTGCTCGACGGACACTGAACACTGAAGCTTTCTTT.